The T cell receptor beta chain under discussion was sequenced for a study of regulatory T cells in long-lasting Graves disease. Study overall: Antithyroid drugs had been taken by newly diagnosed Graves' patients for under 3 months.

The ends lost 5 bases at V and 4 bases at J; junction bases unmatched: 7. The CDR3 is 14 residues long. From germline, CDR1 is MNHEY and CDR2 SVGEGT. This clonotype was detected only a few times. Antigen specificity is unknown. Study-level points and caveats: Persistent cases of Graves' showed reduced TCR diversity relative to newly diagnosed patients. A limited number of samples was an acknowledged limitation.

Arm-PCR of CDR3 regions with iRepertoire HTBI primers generated TCR beta libraries. MiXCR was run by TCRdb on the multiplex PCR reads, yielding one entry per CDR3 protein. The sample yields approximately 400,000 distinct CDR3 sequences, 15% to 17% seen once. The time point was: newly diagnosed GD, antithyroid drugs for less than 3 months. After RNA was extracted from PBMCs, the TCR library was made from it. This sequence was found in a female donor with Graves disease. This material consisted of peripheral blood mononuclear cells (PBMCs), taken at new diagnosis, from a patient treated with antithyroid drugs. The chain carries TRBV6-2 or TRBV6-3 and TRBJ2-5, with 7 positions matching TRBD1. The CDR3, as DNA: TGTGCCAGCAGTGACCACAGGGGTGGAGAGACCCAGTACTTC. It yields the protein CASSDHRGGETQYF.